The 5 T cell receptor beta chains below were found in one sample sequenced in a study of blood T cell repertoires in COVID-19. The protocol was immunoSEQ multiplex PCR, while the TCRdb copy is restricted to in-frame clones and leaves out a portion. The data show nearly 250,000 clones, 85% seen once. The specimen sequenced was PBMCs or T cells enriched from blood (not recorded which). These receptors came from a woman aged 45 to 65 with acute COVID-19.

V gene TRBV9 combines with J gene TRBJ2-3, with 9 positions matching TRBD2. The V gene's germline CDR1 is SGDLS and CDR2 YYNGEE. V dropped 3 bases and J dropped 4; count of bases not matched to a gene: 6. There are 15 residues in the CDR3. The CDR3 nucleotides read TGTGCCAGCAGCGGGTGGCGGGGGGGCTCAGATACGCAGTATTTT. Residues: CASSGWRGGSDTQYF.

V is TRBV14 and J is TRBJ2-3, with D tentatively TRBD2 (6 bases). Trimming stripped 5 bases from V and 5 bases from J, with 11 bases between. The CDR3 is made up of 13 amino acids. Germline V gene sequence: CDR1 SGHDN, CDR2 FVKESK. The CDR3 protein is CASSFSGVDTQYF. DNA of the CDR3: TGTGCCAGCAGCTTCTCGGGGGTAGATACGCAGTATTTT.

The J gene is TRBJ2-2, the V gene TRBV6-6; the D gene is possibly TRBD1 (7 bases). Germline values: CDR1 MNHNY, CDR2 SVGAGI (reference sequence). This CDR3 comprises 16 residues. V lost 10 bases and J lost 5, with 23 bases in between. CDR3 protein: CATEDRTTTRTGELFF. As DNA, the CDR3 is TGTGCCACCGAGGACAGGACCACGACTAGGACCGGGGAGCTGTTTTTT.

The J gene is TRBJ1-2, the V gene TRBV7-9; D is undetermined. The length of the CDR3 is 14 residues. Trimming cost V 5 bases and J 2 bases, with 12 bases left between them. The germline V gene encodes CDR1 SEHNR and CDR2 FQNEAQ (reference sequence). The CDR3 DNA is TGTGCCAGCAGCCCCGCCAGGATGAACTATGGCTACACCTTC. Translating it yields CASSPARMNYGYTF.

The genes are TRBV7-2 and TRBJ1-1, with D possibly TRBD1 on 5 matching bases. The CDR3 has 13 residues. CDR1 and CDR2 from the germline V gene are SGHTA and FQGNSA. Deletions cut 7 bases from V and 9 bases from J, with 18 bases between. For the CDR3, the DNA is TGTGCCAGCATCACCCAAGGGGCCCAGAAAGCTTTCTTT. Protein sequence: CASITQGAQKAFF.